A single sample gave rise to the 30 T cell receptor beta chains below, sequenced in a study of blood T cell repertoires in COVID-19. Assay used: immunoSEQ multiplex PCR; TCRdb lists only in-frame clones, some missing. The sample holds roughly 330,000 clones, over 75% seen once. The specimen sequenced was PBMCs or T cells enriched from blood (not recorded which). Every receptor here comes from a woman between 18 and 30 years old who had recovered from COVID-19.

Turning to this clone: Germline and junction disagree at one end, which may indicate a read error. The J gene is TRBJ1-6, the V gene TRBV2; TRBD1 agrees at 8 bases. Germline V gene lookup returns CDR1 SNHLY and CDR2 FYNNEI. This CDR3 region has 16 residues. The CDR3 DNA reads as TGTGCCAGCAGGGAAGGACAGGGCTTCTATAATTCACCCCTCCACTTT. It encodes CASREGQGFYNSPLHF. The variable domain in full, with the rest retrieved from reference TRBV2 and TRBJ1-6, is EPEVTQTPSHQVTQMGQEVILRCVPISNHLYFYWYRQILGQKVEFLVSFYNNEISEKSEIFDDQFSVERPDGSNFTLKIRSTKLEDSAMYFCASREGQGFYNSPLHFGNGTRLTVT.

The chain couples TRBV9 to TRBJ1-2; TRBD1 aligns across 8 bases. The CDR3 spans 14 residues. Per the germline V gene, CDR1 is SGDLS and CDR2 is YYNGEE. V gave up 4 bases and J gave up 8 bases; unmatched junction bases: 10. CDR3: CASSSPTGAGGYTF. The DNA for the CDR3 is TGTGCCAGCAGCTCCCCGACAGGGGCTGGAGGCTACACCTTC.

The CDR3 sequence is CAWSVAGGGVSREQYF. DNA of the CDR3: TGTGCCTGGAGCGTAGCGGGGGGTGGCGTCTCGCGAGAGCAGTACTTC. The chain has TRBV30 and TRBJ2-7, with 10 positions matching TRBD2. CDR3 length equals 16 residues. Germline V gene data show CDR1 as GTSNPN and CDR2 as SVGIG (reference sequence). Unmatched junction bases numbered 15, after V lost 3 bases and J lost 7 bases. Based on the CDR3 plus reference TRBV30 and TRBJ2-7, the full variable domain is SQTIHQWPATLVQPVGSPLSLECTVEGTSNPNLYWYRQAAGRGLQLLFYSVGIGQISSEVPQNLSASRPQDRQFILSSKKLLLSDSGFYLCAWSVAGGGVSREQYFGPGTRLTVT.

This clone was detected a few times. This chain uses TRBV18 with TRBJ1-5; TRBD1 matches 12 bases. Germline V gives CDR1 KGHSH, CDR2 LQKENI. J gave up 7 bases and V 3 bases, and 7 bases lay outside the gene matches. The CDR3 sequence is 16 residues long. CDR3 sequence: CASSPGTGGSGQPQHF. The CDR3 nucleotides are TGTGCCAGCTCACCCGGGACAGGGGGCTCAGGGCAGCCCCAGCATTTT.

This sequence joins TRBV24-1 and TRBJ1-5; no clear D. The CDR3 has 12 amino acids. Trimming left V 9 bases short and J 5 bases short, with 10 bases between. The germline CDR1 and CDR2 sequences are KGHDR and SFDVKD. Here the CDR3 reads CATSSGDQPQHF. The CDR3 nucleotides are TGTGCCACCTCCTCCGGGGATCAGCCCCAGCATTTT.

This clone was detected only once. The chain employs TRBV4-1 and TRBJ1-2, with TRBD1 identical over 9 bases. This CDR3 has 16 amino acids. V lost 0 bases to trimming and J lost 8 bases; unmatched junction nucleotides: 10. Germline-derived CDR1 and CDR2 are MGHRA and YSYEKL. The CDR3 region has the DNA TGCGCCAGCAGCCAAGAAAGGGATAGGACAGGGGCCGGCTACACCTTC. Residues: CASSQERDRTGAGYTF.

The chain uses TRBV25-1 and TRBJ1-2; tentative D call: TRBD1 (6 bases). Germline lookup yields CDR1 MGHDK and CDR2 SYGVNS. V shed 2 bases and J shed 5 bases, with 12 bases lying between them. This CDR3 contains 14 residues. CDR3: CASSEDRTLYGYTF. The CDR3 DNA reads TGTGCCAGCAGTGAAGACAGGACGTTATATGGCTACACCTTC.

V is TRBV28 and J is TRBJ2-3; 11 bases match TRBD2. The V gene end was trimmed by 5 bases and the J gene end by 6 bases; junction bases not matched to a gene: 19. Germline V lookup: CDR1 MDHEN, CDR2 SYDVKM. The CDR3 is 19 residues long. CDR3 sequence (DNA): TGTGCCAGCAGTCGAAACCCGACCTTAGCGGGAGGGCCATGGGATACGCAGTATTTT. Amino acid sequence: CASSRNPTLAGGPWDTQYF.

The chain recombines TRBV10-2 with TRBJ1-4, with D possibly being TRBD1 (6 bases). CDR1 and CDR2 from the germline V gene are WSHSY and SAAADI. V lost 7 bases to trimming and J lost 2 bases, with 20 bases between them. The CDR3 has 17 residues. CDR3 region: CASKGSQGIGTNEKLFF. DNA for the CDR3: TGCGCCAGCAAGGGGTCTCAGGGGATCGGGACTAATGAAAAACTGTTTTTT.

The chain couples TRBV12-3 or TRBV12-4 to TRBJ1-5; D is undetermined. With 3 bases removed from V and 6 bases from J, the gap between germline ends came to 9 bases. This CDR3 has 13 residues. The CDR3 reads CASSFRGSQPQHF. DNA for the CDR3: TGTGCCAGCAGTTTTCGGGGAAGTCAGCCCCAGCATTTT.

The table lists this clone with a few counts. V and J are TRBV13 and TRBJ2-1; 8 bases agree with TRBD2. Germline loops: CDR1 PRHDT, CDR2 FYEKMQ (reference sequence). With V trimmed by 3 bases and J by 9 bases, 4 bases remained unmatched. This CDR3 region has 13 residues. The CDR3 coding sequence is TGTGCCAGCAGCTTCGGACTAGCCCCTGAGCAGTTCTTC. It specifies CASSFGLAPEQFF.

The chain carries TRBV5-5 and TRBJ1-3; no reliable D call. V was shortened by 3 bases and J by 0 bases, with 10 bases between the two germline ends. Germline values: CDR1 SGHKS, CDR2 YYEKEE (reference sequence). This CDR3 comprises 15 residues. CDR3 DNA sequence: TGTGCCAGCAGCTCAGACGGAGTCTCTGGAAACACCATATATTTT. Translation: CASSSDGVSGNTIYF.

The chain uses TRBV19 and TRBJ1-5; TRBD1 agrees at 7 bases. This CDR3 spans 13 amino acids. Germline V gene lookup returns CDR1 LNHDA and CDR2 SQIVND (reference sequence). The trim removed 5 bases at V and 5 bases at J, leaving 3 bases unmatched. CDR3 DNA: TGTGCCAGTAGTTCCGACAGGGATCAGCCCCAGCATTTT. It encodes CASSSDRDQPQHF.

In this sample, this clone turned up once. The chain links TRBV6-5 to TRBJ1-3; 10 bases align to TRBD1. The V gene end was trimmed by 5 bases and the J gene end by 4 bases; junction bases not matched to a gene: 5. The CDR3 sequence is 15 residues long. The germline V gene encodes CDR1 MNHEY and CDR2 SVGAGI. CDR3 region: CASSHGTGVGNTIYF. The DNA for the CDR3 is TGTGCCAGCAGTCACGGGACAGGGGTGGGAAACACCATATATTTT.

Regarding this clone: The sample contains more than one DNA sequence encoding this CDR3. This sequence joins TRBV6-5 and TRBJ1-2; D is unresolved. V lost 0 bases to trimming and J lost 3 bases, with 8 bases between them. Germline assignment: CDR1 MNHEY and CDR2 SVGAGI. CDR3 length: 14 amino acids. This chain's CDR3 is CASSYSRGDYGYTF. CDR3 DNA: TGTGCCAGCAGTTACTCGCGGGGAGACTATGGCTACACCTTC.

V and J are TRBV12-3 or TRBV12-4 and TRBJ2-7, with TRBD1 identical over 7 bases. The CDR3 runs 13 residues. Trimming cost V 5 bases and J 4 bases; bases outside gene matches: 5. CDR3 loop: CASSPDRVYEQYF. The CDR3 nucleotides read TGTGCCAGCAGTCCCGACAGGGTATACGAGCAGTACTTC.

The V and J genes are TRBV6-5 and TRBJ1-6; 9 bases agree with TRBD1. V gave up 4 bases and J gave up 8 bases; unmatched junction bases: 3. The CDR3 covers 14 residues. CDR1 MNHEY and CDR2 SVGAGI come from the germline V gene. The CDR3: CASSWDRADSPLHF. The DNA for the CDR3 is TGTGCCAGCAGTTGGGACAGGGCAGATTCACCCCTCCACTTT.

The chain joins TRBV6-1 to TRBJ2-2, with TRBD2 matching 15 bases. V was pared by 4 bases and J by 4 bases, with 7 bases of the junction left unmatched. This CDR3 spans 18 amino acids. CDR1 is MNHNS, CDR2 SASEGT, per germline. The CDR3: CASSASPGLAGGTGELFF. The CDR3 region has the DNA TGTGCCAGCAGTGCTTCCCCGGGACTAGCGGGGGGCACCGGGGAGCTGTTTTTT.

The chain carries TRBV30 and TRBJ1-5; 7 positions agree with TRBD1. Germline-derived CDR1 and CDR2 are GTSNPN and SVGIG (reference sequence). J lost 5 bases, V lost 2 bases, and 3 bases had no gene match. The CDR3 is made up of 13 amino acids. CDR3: CAWSRTGDQPQHF. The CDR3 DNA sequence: TGTGCCTGGAGTCGCACAGGGGATCAGCCCCAGCATTTT.

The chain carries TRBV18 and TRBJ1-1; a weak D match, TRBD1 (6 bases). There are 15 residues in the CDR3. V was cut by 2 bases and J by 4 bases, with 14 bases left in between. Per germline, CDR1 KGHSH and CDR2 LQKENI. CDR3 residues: CASSPDQGRGTEAFF. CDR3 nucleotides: TGTGCCAGCTCACCAGACCAGGGGCGAGGCACTGAAGCTTTCTTT.

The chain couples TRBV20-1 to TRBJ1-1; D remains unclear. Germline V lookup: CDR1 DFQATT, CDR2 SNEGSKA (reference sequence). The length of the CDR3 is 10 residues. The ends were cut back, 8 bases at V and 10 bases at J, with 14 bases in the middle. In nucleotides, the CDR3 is TGCAGTTATGCGCGGGAGAGAGCTTTCTTT. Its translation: CSYARERAFF.

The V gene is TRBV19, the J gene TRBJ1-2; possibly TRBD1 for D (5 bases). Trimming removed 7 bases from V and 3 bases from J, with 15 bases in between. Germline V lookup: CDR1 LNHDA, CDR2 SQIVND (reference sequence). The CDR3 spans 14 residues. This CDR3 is CASIGTDKDYGYTF. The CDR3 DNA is TGTGCCAGTATAGGCACGGACAAGGACTATGGCTACACCTTC.

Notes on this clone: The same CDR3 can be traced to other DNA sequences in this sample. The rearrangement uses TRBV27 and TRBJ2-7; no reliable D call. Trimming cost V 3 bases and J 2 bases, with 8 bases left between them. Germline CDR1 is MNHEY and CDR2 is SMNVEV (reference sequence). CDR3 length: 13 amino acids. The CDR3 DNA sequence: TGTGCCAGCAGTTTGGGCAGCACCTACGAGCAGTACTTC. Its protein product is CASSLGSTYEQYF.

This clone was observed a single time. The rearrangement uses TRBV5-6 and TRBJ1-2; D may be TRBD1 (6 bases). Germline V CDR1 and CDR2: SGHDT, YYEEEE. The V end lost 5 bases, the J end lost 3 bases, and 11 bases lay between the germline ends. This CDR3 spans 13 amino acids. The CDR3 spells CASRRQEDYGYTF. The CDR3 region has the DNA TGTGCCAGCAGACGACAGGAAGACTATGGCTACACCTTC. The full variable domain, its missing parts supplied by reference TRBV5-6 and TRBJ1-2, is DAGVTQSPTHLIKTRGQQVTLRCSPKSGHDTVSWYQQALGQGPQFIFQYYEEEERQRGNFPDRFSGHQFPNYSSELNVNALLLGDSALYLCASRRQEDYGYTFGSGTRLTVV.

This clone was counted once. DNA of the CDR3: TGTGCCAGCAGCTTGGATGTAGCTAACTATGGCTACACCTTC. Protein: CASSLDVANYGYTF. The V call is TRBV5-5, the J call TRBJ1-2, with D unclear. Germline values: CDR1 SGHKS, CDR2 YYEKEE (reference sequence). This CDR3 region has 14 residues. V lost 0 bases to trimming and J lost 0 bases, with 6 bases between them.

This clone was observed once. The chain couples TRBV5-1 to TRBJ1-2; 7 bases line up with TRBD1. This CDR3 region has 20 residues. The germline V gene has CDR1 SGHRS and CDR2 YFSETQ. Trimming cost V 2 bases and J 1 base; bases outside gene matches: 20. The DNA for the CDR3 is TGCGCCAGCAGCTTCGGCCCCTCGCAAACCGCGGGACAGTTTAACTATGGCTACACCTTC. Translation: CASSFGPSQTAGQFNYGYTF.

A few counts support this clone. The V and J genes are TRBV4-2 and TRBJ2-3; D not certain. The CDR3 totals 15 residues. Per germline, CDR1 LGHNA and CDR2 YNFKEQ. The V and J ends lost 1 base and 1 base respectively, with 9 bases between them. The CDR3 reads CASSQGIQRTDTQYF. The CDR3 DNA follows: TGTGCCAGCAGCCAAGGTATACAGCGCACAGATACGCAGTATTTT.

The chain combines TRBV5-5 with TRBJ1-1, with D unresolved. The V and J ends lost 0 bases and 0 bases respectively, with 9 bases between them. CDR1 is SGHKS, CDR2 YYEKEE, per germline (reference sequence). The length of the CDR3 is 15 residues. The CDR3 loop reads CASSLAGFLNTEAFF. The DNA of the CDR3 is TGTGCCAGCAGCTTGGCGGGTTTCCTGAACACTGAAGCTTTCTTT.

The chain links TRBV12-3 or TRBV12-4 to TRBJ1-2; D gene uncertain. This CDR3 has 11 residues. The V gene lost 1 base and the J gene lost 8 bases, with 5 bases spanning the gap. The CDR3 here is CASSLGLGYTF. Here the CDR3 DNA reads TGTGCCAGCAGTTTAGGGCTCGGCTACACCTTC.

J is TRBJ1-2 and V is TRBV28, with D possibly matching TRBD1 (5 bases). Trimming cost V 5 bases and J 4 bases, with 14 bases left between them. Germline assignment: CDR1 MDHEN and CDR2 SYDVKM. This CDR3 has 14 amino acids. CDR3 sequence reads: CASSPGGGAYGYTF. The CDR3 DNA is TGTGCCAGCAGTCCTGGTGGAGGGGCCTATGGCTACACCTTC.